A selection of T cell receptor beta chains follows, all from one sample in a study of Graves' ophthalmopathy and Graves' hyperthyroidism. One entry per CDR3 protein, called by TCRdb with MiXCR from the multiplex PCR reads. Altogether over a million distinct CDR3 sequences are present, 35% to 45% being singletons, with the ten largest covering around 10%. Sequencing was performed on peripheral blood or thyroid tissue (not recorded which). These receptor sequences come from an adult man with Graves' hyperthyroidism. CDR3s include the opening cysteine and the closing phenylalanine or tryptophan. The D gene is left open where the match is weak. Clone size is not always given. Where it is, it says once, few, many or a class for expanded clones.

V	size	J	D	DNA	CDR3
TRBV7-2	-	TRBJ1-5	-	TGTGCCAGCAGCCCAGAGGCCATAGGTGAGCCCCAGCATTTT	CASSPEAIGEPQHF
TRBV7-9	-	TRBJ2-5	-	TGTGCCACAGAGACCCAGTACTTC	CATETQYF
TRBV5-6	few	TRBJ2-3	TRBD1	TGTGCCAGCAGCTTGGACAGGGGGCCCGCAGATACGCAGTATTTT	CASSLDRGPADTQYF
TRBV2	-	TRBJ1-6	-	TGTGCCAGCTTGAACGGACACCCCGGGCGGCCCCTCCACTTT	CASLNGHPGRPLHF
TRBV7-2	many	TRBJ2-7	-	TGTGCCAGCAGCTTAGCGAGAGGGTATTACTACGAGCAGTACTTC	CASSLARGYYYEQYF
TRBV7-9	few	TRBJ2-2	TRBD2	TGTGCCAGCAGCATCACCCCTAGCGGGGGGTTTGGCACCGGGGAGCTGTTTTTT	CASSITPSGGFGTGELFF
TRBV12-3/TRBV12-4	-	TRBJ1-5	-	TGTGCCAGCAGTTTCGGACGGGTTCAGCCCCAGCATTTT	CASSFGRVQPQHF
TRBV6-6	-	TRBJ1-3	-	TGTGCCAGCAGCCCCCCTAACTCCGGGACTCCTGGAAACACCATATATTTT	CASSPPNSGTPGNTIYF
TRBV24-1	-	TRBJ1-1	-	TGTGCCACCAGTGAGACCGGGACGAGAGCTTTCTTT	CATSETGTRAFF
TRBV29-1	-	TRBJ2-7	TRBD1	TGCAGCGTTGGGCCGACAGGGAGCTCCTACGAGCAGTACTTC	CSVGPTGSSYEQYF
TRBV15	-	TRBJ2-5	TRBD2	TGTGCCACCAGCACGGGACTAGCGGGCACCCAAGAGACCCAGTACTTC	CATSTGLAGTQETQYF
TRBV2	few	TRBJ2-3	-	TGTGCCAGCAGTGCCCCGAGCACAGATACGCAGTATTTT	CASSAPSTDTQYF
TRBV12-3/TRBV12-4	few	TRBJ1-1	-	TGTGCCAGCAGTCGACACTACTTGAACACTGAAGCTTTCTTT	CASSRHYLNTEAFF
TRBV7-9	-	TRBJ1-5	-	TGTGCCAGCAGTTACGAGTCAGCCCGGAGCGGAGTTAGCAATCAGCCCCAGCATTTT	CASSYESARSGVSNQPQHF
TRBV29-1	-	TRBJ1-2	-	TGTGCCAGCAGTCCACCAGCCGGGAAAGATTATGGCTACACCTTC	CASSPPAGKDYGYTF
TRBV7-9	once	TRBJ2-7	TRBD1	TGTGCCAGCAGCCTGACAGGGGGCTTCCACGAGCAGTACTTC	CASSLTGGFHEQYF
TRBV10-2	-	TRBJ1-5	TRBD1	TGCGCCAGCAGTGAGTCCGACAGGGTTAATCAGCCCCAGCATTTT	CASSESDRVNQPQHF
TRBV12-5	-	TRBJ2-7	-	TGTGCCAGCAGTTCAGGGGGGACTCTCAACTACGAGCAGTACTTC	CASSSGGTLNYEQYF
TRBV7-9	-	TRBJ1-2	-	TGTGCCAGCAGCTTTCTCGAACCGGGCCCAAACTATGGCTACACCTTC	CASSFLEPGPNYGYTF
TRBV5-1	-	TRBJ1-2	TRBD1	TGTGCCAGCAGCAGGGACAGCCAACGTTGGGATGGCTACACCTTC	CASSRDSQRWDGYTF
TRBV29-1	-	TRBJ1-5	TRBD1	TGCAGCGTGGCCACAGGGGGTAGCAATCAGCCCCAGCATTTT	CSVATGGSNQPQHF
TRBV9	many	TRBJ2-5	-	TGTGCCAGCAGCGTAGATCCCGAAGAGACCCAGTACTTC	CASSVDPEETQYF
TRBV19	-	TRBJ2-7	TRBD2	TGTGCCAGTAGCATACTAGCGGGAGTGGGAGAGCAGTACTTC	CASSILAGVGEQYF
TRBV29-1	-	TRBJ2-5	TRBD1	TGCAGCGTTGCGGGGGACAGGGGCCAGTACTTC	CSVAGDRGQYF
TRBV6-2/TRBV6-3	few	TRBJ1-1	-	TGTGCCAGCAGTTACTCGAGGCTTGGCACTGAAGCTTTCTTT	CASSYSRLGTEAFF
TRBV20-1	many	TRBJ1-1	-	TGCAGTGCTAGAGATACGGTGAACACTGAAGCTTTCTTT	CSARDTVNTEAFF
TRBV20-1	few	TRBJ1-1	-	TGCAGTGCTAGAGGTACGACAAGGAACACTGAAGCTTTCTTT	CSARGTTRNTEAFF
TRBV18	few	TRBJ1-5	-	TGTGCCAGCTCTCCGACAGAACCCAATCAGCCCCAGCATTTT	CASSPTEPNQPQHF
TRBV6-6	many	TRBJ2-7	TRBD2	TGTGCCAGCAGTTACAGCTCGGGGGGGATCTACGAGCAGTACTTC	CASSYSSGGIYEQYF
TRBV7-8	few	TRBJ2-5	-	TGTGCCAGCAGCCTCATGAGGGCCCAAGAGACCCAGTACTTC	CASSLMRAQETQYF
TRBV25-1	many	TRBJ2-2	-	TGTGCCAGCAGTGTTTGGGGCACCGGGGAGCTGTTTTTT	CASSVWGTGELFF
TRBV28	few	TRBJ2-5	-	TGTGCCACAAGGGACTTCCAAGAGACCCAGTACTTC	CATRDFQETQYF
TRBV5-1	many	TRBJ1-4	-	TGCGCCAGCAGCTTGGACAGCACGAATGAAAAACTGTTTTTT	CASSLDSTNEKLFF
TRBV20-1	many	TRBJ1-1	TRBD1	TGCAGTGCTAGAATCGGACAGGGTGCCGCTTTCTTT	CSARIGQGAAFF
TRBV5-1	many	TRBJ1-2	-	TGCGCCAGCAGTTTGGGAGACAGCGCTTATGGCTACACCTTC	CASSLGDSAYGYTF
TRBV7-2	-	TRBJ1-2	-	TGTGCCAGCAGCGCGCCCCAGACGCGTTATGGAAACACCTTC	CASSAPQTRYGNTF
TRBV15	many	TRBJ1-5	-	TGTGCCACCAGCAGAGGAGGGGCCGATGGGCCCCAGCATTTT	CATSRGGADGPQHF
TRBV7-9	-	TRBJ1-2	-	TGTGCCAGCAGCCGAGAAAGCGGGGCATGGTCAGCTGGCTACACCTTC	CASSRESGAWSAGYTF
TRBV7-8	many	TRBJ1-5	TRBD1	TGTGCCAGCAGCTTAGCAGGAGGGGGCGGTCAGCCCCAGCATTTT	CASSLAGGGGQPQHF
TRBV6-5	many	TRBJ2-7	-	TGTGCCACGAACTCCTGGGGTGCCGAGCAGTACTTC	CATNSWGAEQYF
TRBV9	-	TRBJ1-4	-	TGTGCCAGCATCGGCGGTGGTGAAAAACTGTTTTTT	CASIGGGEKLFF